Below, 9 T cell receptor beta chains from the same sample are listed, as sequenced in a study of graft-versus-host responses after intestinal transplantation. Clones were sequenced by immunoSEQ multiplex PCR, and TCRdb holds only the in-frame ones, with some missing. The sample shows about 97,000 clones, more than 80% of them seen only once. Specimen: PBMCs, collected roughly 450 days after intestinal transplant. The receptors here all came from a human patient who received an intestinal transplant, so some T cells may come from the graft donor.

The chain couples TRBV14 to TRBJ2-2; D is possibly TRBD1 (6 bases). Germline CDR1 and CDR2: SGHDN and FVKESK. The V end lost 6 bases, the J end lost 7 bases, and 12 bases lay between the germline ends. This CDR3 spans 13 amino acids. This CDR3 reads CASSQTGHGELFF. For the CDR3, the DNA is TGTGCCAGCAGTCAGACAGGACACGGGGAGCTGTTTTTT. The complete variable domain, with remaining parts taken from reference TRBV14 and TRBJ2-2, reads EAGVTQFPSHSVIEKGQTVTLRCDPISGHDNLYWYRRVMGKEIKFLLHFVKESKQDESGMPNNRFLAERTGGTYSTLKVQPAELEDSGVYFCASSQTGHGELFFGEGSRLTVL.

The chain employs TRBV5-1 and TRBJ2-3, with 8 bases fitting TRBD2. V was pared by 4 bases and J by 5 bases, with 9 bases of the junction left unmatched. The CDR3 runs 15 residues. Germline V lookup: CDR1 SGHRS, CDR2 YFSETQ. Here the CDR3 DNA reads TGCGCCAGCAGCGACCCGGGACTAGGAGGAGATACGCAGTATTTT. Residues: CASSDPGLGGDTQYF. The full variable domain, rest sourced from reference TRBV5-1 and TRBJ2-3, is KAGVTQTPRYLIKTRGQQVTLSCSPISGHRSVSWYQQTPGQGLQFLFEYFSETQRNKGNFPGRFSGRQFSNSRSEMNVSTLELGDSALYLCASSDPGLGGDTQYFGPGTRLTVL.

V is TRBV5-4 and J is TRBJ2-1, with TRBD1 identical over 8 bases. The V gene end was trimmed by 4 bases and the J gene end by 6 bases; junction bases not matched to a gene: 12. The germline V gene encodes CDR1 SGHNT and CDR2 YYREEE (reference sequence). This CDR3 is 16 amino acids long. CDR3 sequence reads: CASSPLSGGMVNEQFF. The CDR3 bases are TGTGCCAGCAGCCCTCTCTCAGGGGGCATGGTCAATGAGCAGTTCTTC.

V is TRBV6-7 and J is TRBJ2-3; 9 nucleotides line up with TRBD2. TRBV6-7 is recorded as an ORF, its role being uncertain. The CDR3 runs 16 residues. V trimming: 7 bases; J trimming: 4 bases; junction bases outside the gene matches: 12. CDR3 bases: TGTGCCAGCACGGAACCGGGGCGGGGGGGCCCAGATACGCAGTATTTT. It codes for CASTEPGRGGPDTQYF.

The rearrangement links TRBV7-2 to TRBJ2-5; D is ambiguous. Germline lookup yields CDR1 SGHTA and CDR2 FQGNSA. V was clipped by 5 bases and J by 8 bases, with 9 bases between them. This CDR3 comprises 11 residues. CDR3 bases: TGTGCCAGCAGCCAAGCCGGCACCCAGTACTTC. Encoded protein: CASSQAGTQYF.

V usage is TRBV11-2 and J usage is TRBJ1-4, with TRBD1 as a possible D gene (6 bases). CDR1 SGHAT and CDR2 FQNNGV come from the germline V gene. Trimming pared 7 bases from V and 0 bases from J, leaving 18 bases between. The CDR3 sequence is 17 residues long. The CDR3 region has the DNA TGTGCCAGCAACCTGGGGGCACTAGACGCAACTAATGAAAAACTGTTTTTT. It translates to CASNLGALDATNEKLFF.

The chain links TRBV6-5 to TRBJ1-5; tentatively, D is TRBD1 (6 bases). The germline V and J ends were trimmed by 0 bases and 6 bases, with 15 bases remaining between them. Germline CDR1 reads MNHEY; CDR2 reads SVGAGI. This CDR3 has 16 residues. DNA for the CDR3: TGTGCCAGCAGTTACTCGGTCCTCACGACAGGTCAGCCCCAGCATTTT. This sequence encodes CASSYSVLTTGQPQHF.

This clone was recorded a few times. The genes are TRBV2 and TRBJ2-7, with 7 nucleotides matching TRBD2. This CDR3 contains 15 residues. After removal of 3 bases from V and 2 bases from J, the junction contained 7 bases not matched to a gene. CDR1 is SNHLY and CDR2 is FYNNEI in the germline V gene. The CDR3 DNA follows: TGTGCCAGCAGTGAGGTAATAGCGGGTACCTACGAGCAGTACTTC. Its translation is CASSEVIAGTYEQYF.

The CDR3 spells CASSSYQGFRANYGYTF. The CDR3 DNA follows: TGTGCCAGCAGTTCATATCAGGGGTTCAGAGCTAACTATGGCTACACCTTC. The chain links TRBV27 to TRBJ1-2; maybe TRBD1 (6 bases). Germline V CDR1 and CDR2: MNHEY, SMNVEV (reference sequence). The CDR3 totals 17 residues. V lost 4 bases to trimming and J lost 0 bases, with 18 bases between them.